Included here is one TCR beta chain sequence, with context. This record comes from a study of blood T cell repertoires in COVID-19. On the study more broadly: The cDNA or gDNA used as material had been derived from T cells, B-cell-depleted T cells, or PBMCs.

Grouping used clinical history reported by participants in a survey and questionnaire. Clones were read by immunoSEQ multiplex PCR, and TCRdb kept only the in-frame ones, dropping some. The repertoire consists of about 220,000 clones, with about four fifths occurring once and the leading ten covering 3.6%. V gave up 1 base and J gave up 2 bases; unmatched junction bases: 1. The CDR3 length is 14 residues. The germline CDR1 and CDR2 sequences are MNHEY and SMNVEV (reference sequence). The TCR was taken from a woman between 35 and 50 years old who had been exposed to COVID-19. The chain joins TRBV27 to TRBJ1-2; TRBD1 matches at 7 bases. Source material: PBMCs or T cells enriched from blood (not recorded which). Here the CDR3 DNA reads TGTGCCAGCAGTTTATTGGGACAGAACTATGGCTACACCTTC. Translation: CASSLLGQNYGYTF.